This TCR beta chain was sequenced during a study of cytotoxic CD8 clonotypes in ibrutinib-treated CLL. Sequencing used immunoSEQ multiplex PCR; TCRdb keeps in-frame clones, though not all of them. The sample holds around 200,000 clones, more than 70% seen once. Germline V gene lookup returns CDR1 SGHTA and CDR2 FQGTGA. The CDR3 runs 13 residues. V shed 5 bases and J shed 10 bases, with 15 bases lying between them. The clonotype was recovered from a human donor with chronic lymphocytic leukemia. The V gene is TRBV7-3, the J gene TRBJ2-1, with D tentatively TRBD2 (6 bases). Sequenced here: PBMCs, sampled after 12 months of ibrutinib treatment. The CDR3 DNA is TGTGCCAGCAGCCTAGGACGGGAGCAGGAGCAGTTCTTC. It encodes CASSLGREQEQFF.